These 14 T cell receptor beta chains originate from one sample sequenced in a study of shared clonotypes between healthy human individuals. CD45RO negativity and positive selection for CCR7 defined naive CD8 cells, a population that excluded terminally differentiated effector memory CD45RA+ cells. Here immunoSEQ multiplex PCR was the method, and the copy in TCRdb shows in-frame clones only, minus some. The sample carries some 2 million clones, about 95% recorded once. The specimen sequenced was naive CD8+ T cells sorted from blood. The origin of the receptors is a young man in good health.

This clone was found a few times. This chain links TRBV5-1 with TRBJ2-3; the match to TRBD1 covers 9 bases. CDR1 SGHRS and CDR2 YFSETQ come from the germline V gene. Trimming removed 4 bases from V and 0 bases from J; junction bases left unmatched: 6. This CDR3 region has 16 residues. Written as DNA, the CDR3 is TGCGCCAGCAGCCTAACCGGGACAGGGAGCACAGATACGCAGTATTTT. Its protein is CASSLTGTGSTDTQYF.

The rearrangement uses TRBV27 and TRBJ2-5; unclear D gene. The CDR3 consists of 14 residues. V lost 2 bases and J 3 bases, leaving 10 bases between the germline ends. Germline V gene data show CDR1 as MNHEY and CDR2 as SMNVEV (reference sequence). The CDR3 sequence: CASSLTSPEETQYF. CDR3 nucleotide sequence: TGTGCCAGCAGTTTAACTTCGCCGGAAGAGACCCAGTACTTC.

The chain has TRBV4-1 and TRBJ2-7, with 7 positions matching TRBD2. V shed 4 bases, J shed 0 bases, and the junction held 6 bases outside the gene matches. In germline, CDR1 is MGHRA, CDR2 YSYEKL. The CDR3 contains 15 residues. The chain's CDR3 is CASSPGAGASYEQYF. CDR3 DNA sequence: TGCGCCAGCAGCCCCGGGGCGGGAGCCTCCTACGAGCAGTACTTC.

This chain uses TRBV30 with TRBJ2-3; D remains unclear. V was shortened by 4 bases and J by 3 bases, with 8 bases between the two germline ends. Looked up from germline, CDR1 is GTSNPN and CDR2 is SVGIG (reference sequence). The length of the CDR3 is 12 residues. The DNA for the CDR3 is TGTGCCTGGACGGGCCTAACAGATACGCAGTATTTT. Translated, it gives CAWTGLTDTQYF. The full variable domain, rest sourced from reference TRBV30 and TRBJ2-3, is SQTIHQWPATLVQPVGSPLSLECTVEGTSNPNLYWYRQAAGRGLQLLFYSVGIGQISSEVPQNLSASRPQDRQFILSSKKLLLSDSGFYLCAWTGLTDTQYFGPGTRLTVL.

J is TRBJ2-6 and V is TRBV6-1; D uncertain. The germline V gene has CDR1 MNHNS and CDR2 SASEGT. V was cut by 2 bases and J by 0 bases, with 8 bases left in between. This CDR3 is 16 amino acids long. CDR3 coding DNA: TGTGCCAGCAGTGAACAGGCTTACTCTGGGGCCAACGTCCTGACTTTC. It specifies CASSEQAYSGANVLTF.

The genes are TRBV5-1 and TRBJ2-5; 7 nucleotides align to TRBD1. Germline V CDR1 and CDR2: SGHRS, YFSETQ. The CDR3 spans 18 residues. Trimming at V came to 0 bases and at J to 6 bases, leaving 17 bases not matched to a gene. CDR3 protein: CASSLAINRGKVQKTQYF. CDR3 bases: TGCGCCAGCAGCTTGGCGATAAACAGGGGAAAGGTTCAGAAGACCCAGTACTTC. Supplemented by reference TRBV5-1 and TRBJ2-5, the full variable domain reads KAGVTQTPRYLIKTRGQQVTLSCSPISGHRSVSWYQQTPGQGLQFLFEYFSETQRNKGNFPGRFSGRQFSNSRSEMNVSTLELGDSALYLCASSLAINRGKVQKTQYFGPGTRLLVL.

This chain links TRBV4-1 with TRBJ2-5; no firm D call. Trimming pared 0 bases from V and 5 bases from J, leaving 10 bases between. This CDR3 has 14 residues. Germline CDR1 reads MGHRA; CDR2 reads YSYEKL. Here the CDR3 DNA reads TGCGCCAGCAGCCAAGATCCCCCGTGGGAGACCCAGTACTTC. Its protein product is CASSQDPPWETQYF.

The V gene is TRBV4-1, the J gene TRBJ1-1; 7 nucleotides align to TRBD1. J gave up 5 bases and V 2 bases, and 8 bases lay outside the gene matches. The CDR3 spans 15 residues. Germline loops: CDR1 MGHRA, CDR2 YSYEKL. CDR3 nucleotide sequence: TGCGCCAGCAGCCAACCTGACAGGGAGGGAACTGAAGCTTTCTTT. Translating it yields CASSQPDREGTEAFF.

CDR3 coding DNA: TGTGCCAGTAGTATAGGTGCGCTTGTCTACGAGCAGTACTTC. This sequence encodes CASSIGALVYEQYF. The rearrangement joins TRBV19 to TRBJ2-7; D is ambiguous. The CDR3 spans 14 residues. Germline lookup yields CDR1 LNHDA and CDR2 SQIVND (reference sequence). The ends were cut back, 1 base at V and 3 bases at J, with 10 bases in the middle. Full variable domain (outside the CDR3, taken from reference TRBV19 and TRBJ2-7): DGGITQSPKYLFRKEGQNVTLSCEQNLNHDAMYWYRQDPGQGLRLIYYSQIVNDFQKGDIAEGYSVSREKKESFPLTVTSAQKNPTAFYLCASSIGALVYEQYFGPGTRLTVT.

The rearrangement uses TRBV15 and TRBJ1-1; D is unclear. The CDR3 covers 16 residues. Looked up from germline, CDR1 is LNHNV and CDR2 is YYDKDF (reference sequence). V lost 0 bases to trimming and J lost 0 bases, with 11 bases between them. The CDR3: CATSRDYPVMNTEAFF. Here the CDR3 DNA reads TGTGCCACCAGCAGAGATTACCCGGTTATGAACACTGAAGCTTTCTTT.

This clone was observed a handful of times. V usage is TRBV10-1 and J usage is TRBJ2-7; TRBD1 matches 11 bases. V was pared by 4 bases and J by 6 bases, with 5 bases of the junction left unmatched. Germline V gives CDR1 WNHNN, CDR2 SYGVQD (reference sequence). This CDR3 is built from 14 residues. The CDR3 loop is CASSAGTGGIEQYF. The CDR3 DNA reads TGCGCCAGCAGTGCCGGGACAGGGGGTATCGAGCAGTACTTC.

V and J are TRBV5-1 and TRBJ2-1; 7 bases are shared with TRBD1. CDR1 SGHRS and CDR2 YFSETQ come from the germline V gene. The V segment lost 0 bases and the J segment 0 bases; nucleotides outside the gene matches: 12. The CDR3 spans 19 residues. The CDR3 bases are TGCGCCAGCAGCTTGGCCTACAGGGGAAGGGATAGCTCCTACAATGAGCAGTTCTTC. Translating gives CASSLAYRGRDSSYNEQFF.

As for this clone: Other DNA sequences of this sample code for an identical CDR3. The chain is built from TRBV6-6 and TRBJ2-1; D call uncertain. V was cut by 2 bases and J by 4 bases, with 6 bases left in between. The CDR3 is 13 residues long. Germline CDR1 is MNHNY and CDR2 is SVGAGI (reference sequence). CDR3 in DNA: TGTGCCAGCAGTTACGGTCTATACAATGAGCAGTTCTTC. Translation gives CASSYGLYNEQFF.

About this clone: Other DNA variants within this sample encode the same CDR3. The V and J genes are TRBV2 and TRBJ1-5, with no clear D. Trimming pared 8 bases from V and 2 bases from J, leaving 7 bases between. Per the germline V gene, CDR1 is SNHLY and CDR2 is FYNNEI. The CDR3 is made up of 12 amino acids. CDR3 region: CASSGGNQPQHF. The CDR3 DNA is TGTGCCAGCTCAGGCGGCAATCAGCCCCAGCATTTT.